The 26 T cell receptor beta chains below come from one sample, sequenced in a study of glioma-infiltrating T cells. Amplification of TCR alpha and beta CDR3 regions from RNA used iRepertoire nested multiplex PCR. Each CDR3 protein is one row after TCRdb ran MiXCR on the multiplex PCR reads. The sample contains about 180,000 distinct CDR3 sequences, about 40% of which appear only once. The specimen was glioma tissue, nonneoplastic brain tissue, or PBMCs (not recorded which). Receptors were obtained from a human donor with low-grade glioma or glioblastoma, undergoing nonglioma brain surgery, or in good health (not recorded which).

The CDR3 here is CASSLGAGGSYEQYF. CDR3 sequence (DNA): TGTGCCAGCAGCTTAGGGGCAGGGGGGAGCTACGAGCAGTACTTC. The chain uses TRBV11-2 and TRBJ2-7; tentatively, D is TRBD1 (7 bases). CDR1 is SGHAT and CDR2 is FQNNGV in the germline V gene. There are 15 residues in the CDR3. Trimming cost V 1 base and J 3 bases, with 13 bases left between them.

This clonotype showed up many times. The chain links TRBV20-1 to TRBJ2-7, with D possibly being TRBD2 (6 bases). Trimming cost V 5 bases and J 5 bases, with 16 bases left between them. Germline assignment: CDR1 DFQATT and CDR2 SNEGSKA (reference sequence). The CDR3 spans 13 residues. This CDR3 reads CSALVGSLDEQYF. The CDR3 DNA is TGCAGTGCTTTAGTCGGGAGTCTAGACGAGCAGTACTTC.

This clonotype was seen ten or more times. The chain links TRBV3-1 to TRBJ1-1; D is unclear. The CDR3 loop spans 14 amino acids. Germline-derived CDR1 and CDR2 are LGHDT and YNNKEL (reference sequence). Trimming stripped 4 bases from V and 3 bases from J, with 12 bases between. CDR3 in DNA: TGTGCCAGCAGCCGGGATGGTAGGCACACTGAAGCTTTCTTT. Residues: CASSRDGRHTEAFF.

The chain combines TRBV28 with TRBJ2-2; D is uncertain. CDR1 and CDR2 (germline): MDHEN, SYDVKM. Trimming took 2 bases from V and 1 from J, leaving 20 bases between them. This CDR3 contains 19 residues. The CDR3 nucleotides are TGTGCCAGCAGTTTAGGTGCAGGCTGGAAACCTGGGAACACCGGGGAGCTGTTTTTT. This translates into CASSLGAGWKPGNTGELFF.

This clonotype has at least ten counts. The chain has TRBV7-8 and TRBJ2-1; D not certain. CDR1 and CDR2 (germline): SGHVS, FQNEAQ. The CDR3 consists of 13 residues. V shed 1 base and J shed 5 bases, with 6 bases lying between them. As DNA, the CDR3 is TGTGCCAGCAGCTTAGGCCAGAACAATGAGCAGTTCTTC. This codes for CASSLGQNNEQFF.

Concerning this clonotype itself: A much larger clone differs by one base, so this may be a read error. The chain combines TRBV24-1 with TRBJ2-1, with unresolved D. Looked up from germline, CDR1 is KGHDR and CDR2 is SFDVKD. The ends were cut back, 6 bases at V and 6 bases at J, with 5 bases in the middle. The CDR3 runs to 11 residues. The CDR3 DNA reads as TGTGCCACCAGTTCGGGCAATGAGCAGTTCTTC. Translated: CATSSGNEQFF.

This chain connects TRBV5-4 to TRBJ2-3; D is unresolved. V dropped 4 bases and J dropped 2 bases, with 14 bases sitting between them. The CDR3 covers 15 residues. From germline, CDR1 is SGHNT and CDR2 YYREEE (reference sequence). The CDR3 reads CASSKKKQNTDTQYF. The CDR3 nucleotides are TGTGCCAGCAGCAAGAAAAAGCAAAACACAGATACGCAGTATTTT.

The chain links TRBV19 to TRBJ1-1; D unclear. Trimming stripped 7 bases from V and 8 bases from J, with 11 bases between. Germline-derived CDR1 and CDR2 are LNHDA and SQIVND (reference sequence). This CDR3 is built from 11 residues. CDR3 loop: CASTGPEEAFF. CDR3 coding DNA: TGTGCCAGTACTGGGCCAGAGGAAGCTTTCTTT.

Comment on this clonotype: Since a much larger clone is just one base distant, this may be a read error. V gene TRBV7-2 combines with J gene TRBJ2-1; the match to TRBD2 covers 9 bases. The V segment lost 3 bases and the J segment 6 bases; nucleotides outside the gene matches: 6. CDR1 is SGHTA, CDR2 FQGNSA, per germline. This CDR3 is built from 15 residues. DNA for the CDR3: TGTGCCAGCAGCTTCGTTAGCGGGAGCATCAATGAGCAGTTCTTC. This codes for CASSFVSGSINEQFF.

Remarks on this clonotype: A much larger clone lies a single base off, so this may be a read error. The chain carries TRBV28 and TRBJ1-2, with D perhaps TRBD1 (6 bases). Germline CDR1 MDHEN, CDR2 SYDVKM. This CDR3 has 13 residues. V lost 6 bases and J lost 8, with 16 bases in between. CDR3 coding DNA: TGTGCCAGCAGAGTTCAAGGGGGAGAAGGCTACACCTTC. Translating it yields CASRVQGGEGYTF.

The gene calls are TRBV12-3 or TRBV12-4 and TRBJ2-1, with 9 bases matching TRBD2. The CDR3 is 16 residues long. The J segment lost 10 bases and the V segment lost 2 bases, leaving 12 bases of the junction unmatched. The CDR3 DNA sequence: TGTGCCAGCAGTTTAAACCGCCTAGCGGGAAGCTCCGAGCAGTTCTTC. This codes for CASSLNRLAGSSEQFF.

The chain links TRBV19 to TRBJ2-1; TRBD1 aligns across 7 bases. Germline CDR1 LNHDA, CDR2 SQIVND (reference sequence). This CDR3 spans 15 amino acids. V lost 8 bases, J lost 1 base, and 8 bases stayed unmatched. The CDR3 region has the DNA TGTGCCAGTTCCGAAGGGGGCTGGTCCTACAATGAGCAGTTCTTC. It encodes CASSEGGWSYNEQFF.

This chain links TRBV12-3 or TRBV12-4 with TRBJ2-1, with unresolved D. The V end lost 5 bases, the J end lost 6 bases, and 11 bases lay between the germline ends. There are 13 residues in the CDR3. The CDR3 coding sequence is TGTGCCAGCAGTCTCGACTCAGTCAATGAGCAGTTCTTC. Encoded protein: CASSLDSVNEQFF.

This clonotype showed up many times. The chain recombines TRBV6-8 with TRBJ2-1; 12 bases are a match to TRBD2. With 8 bases clipped from V and 8 bases from J, the junction kept 10 bases outside the gene matches. The CDR3 contains 15 residues. Germline CDR1 MNHGY, CDR2 SAAAGT. The CDR3 here is CASPTSGSGTHEQFF. The CDR3 bases are TGTGCCAGCCCGACTAGCGGGAGTGGAACACATGAGCAGTTCTTC.

At least ten counts were recorded for this clonotype. The DNA for the CDR3 is TGCAGTGCCCTACCCTCTAGCCGGGAGACCCAGTACTTC. Amino acids: CSALPSSRETQYF. V and J are TRBV20-1 and TRBJ2-5; tentative D call: TRBD2 (5 bases). The CDR3 length is 13 residues. V lost 6 bases and J 5 bases, leaving 16 bases between the germline ends. Germline V gene data show CDR1 as DFQATT and CDR2 as SNEGSKA (reference sequence).

In the case of this clonotype: Without the conserved terminal phenylalanine or tryptophan, this CDR3 likely stems from a read error. This rearrangement joins TRBV2 to TRBJ2-7, with D uncertain. The germline V gene has CDR1 SNHLY and CDR2 FYNNEI. The CDR3 has 14 amino acids. With 2 bases removed from V and 2 bases from J, the gap between germline ends came to 10 bases. The CDR3 sequence: CASSESAGTYEQYL. The CDR3, as DNA: TGTGCCAGCAGTGAATCTGCAGGTACCTACGAGCAGTACTTG.

In this sample, this clonotype turned up many times. The V gene is TRBV27, the J gene TRBJ2-7; no clear D gene. The germline V and J ends were trimmed by 0 bases and 5 bases, with 14 bases remaining between them. Germline V gives CDR1 MNHEY, CDR2 SMNVEV (reference sequence). This CDR3 region has 15 residues. The CDR3 loop reads CASSLSTISPHEQYF. CDR3 coding DNA: TGTGCCAGCAGTTTATCTACGATCTCCCCCCACGAGCAGTACTTC.

This clonotype was counted only a few times. The chain uses TRBV4-1 and TRBJ1-5; D is uncertain. Germline CDR1 MGHRA, CDR2 YSYEKL. The V and J ends lost 4 bases and 7 bases respectively, with 20 bases between them. The CDR3 consists of 16 residues. The CDR3 region is CASSPRSVQNGQPQHF. The DNA of the CDR3 is TGCGCCAGCAGCCCCCGAAGCGTACAGAACGGCCAGCCCCAGCATTTT.

This clonotype was counted ten times or more. V gene TRBV27 combines with J gene TRBJ2-7; D possibly corresponds to TRBD2 (5 bases). This CDR3 has 18 residues. V lost 6 bases, J lost 4 bases, and 28 bases lay in between. The germline V gene encodes CDR1 MNHEY and CDR2 SMNVEV (reference sequence). The CDR3 coding sequence is TGTGCCAGCAGCCCTCAATCGCTCAGAGGGAAGGGAATGTACGAGCAGTACTTC. The encoded protein is CASSPQSLRGKGMYEQYF.

Points on this clonotype: This may be a read error, as it is one base from a much larger clone. The rearrangement uses TRBV4-2 and TRBJ1-2, with 8 bases identical to TRBD1. Germline V lookup: CDR1 LGHNA, CDR2 YNFKEQ. This CDR3 comprises 13 residues. CDR3 nucleotide sequence: TGTGCCAGAAGCCAGGGACAGGACTATGGCTACACCTTC. It encodes CARSQGQDYGYTF.

With respect to this clonotype: A read error may be the cause here, since a much bigger clone is one base away. The V gene is TRBV2, the J gene TRBJ1-5; D may be TRBD1 (5 bases). The CDR3 length is 15 residues. From germline, CDR1 is SNHLY and CDR2 FYNNEI. CDR3 coding DNA: TGTGCCAGCAGTGGCCAGGGAGAAAGCAATCAGCCCAAGCATTTT. Encoded protein: CASSGQGESNQPKHF.

The rearrangement joins TRBV29-1 to TRBJ2-3; D might be TRBD1 or TRBD2, each matching 6 bases. The CDR3 totals 12 residues. Germline CDR1 reads SQVTM; CDR2 reads ANQGSEA. The CDR3, as DNA: TGCAGAGTGAACAGGGAGGCAGATACGCAGTATTTT. Its translation: CRVNREADTQYF.

Comment on this clonotype: This may arise from a read error, as a much more abundant clone is one base away. This chain connects TRBV6-1 to TRBJ2-3; D is possibly TRBD1 (5 bases). From germline, CDR1 is MNHNS and CDR2 SASEGT. The length of the CDR3 is 22 residues. CDR3 loop: CASSYKIVSDKRYSYSTDKQYF. Written as DNA, the CDR3 is TGTGCCAGCAGTTATAAAATAGTTTCGGACAAACGGTACTCCTACAGCACAGATAAGCAGTATTTT.

In this sample, this clonotype turned up many times. This chain connects TRBV6-6 to TRBJ2-7; TRBD1 matches 8 bases. Trimming took 2 bases from V and 3 from J; bases not matched to a gene: 6. Germline V gene sequence: CDR1 MNHNY, CDR2 SVGAGI (reference sequence). The CDR3 loop spans 15 amino acids. The CDR3 region is CASSYMTGVDYEQYF. CDR3 sequence (DNA): TGTGCCAGCAGTTACATGACAGGGGTCGACTACGAGCAGTACTTC.

This chain joins TRBV29-1 and TRBJ2-7, with 8 positions matching TRBD1. J gave up 7 bases and V 4 bases, and 6 bases lay outside the gene matches. CDR1 is SQVTM, CDR2 ANQGSEA, per germline. The CDR3 is 12 amino acids. The CDR3 protein is CSVGQGAQEQYF. CDR3 nucleotide sequence: TGCAGCGTTGGGCAGGGGGCTCAAGAGCAGTACTTC.

This clonotype has a count of ten or more. The rearrangement uses TRBV28 and TRBJ2-7; a weak D match, TRBD2 (6 bases). This CDR3 region has 14 residues. Germline V CDR1 and CDR2: MDHEN, SYDVKM. The V gene lost 3 bases and the J gene lost 7 bases, with 16 bases spanning the gap. DNA of the CDR3: TGTGCCAGCAGTTTCAGAGCTGGGAGGCAAGAGCAGTACTTC. Translation: CASSFRAGRQEQYF.